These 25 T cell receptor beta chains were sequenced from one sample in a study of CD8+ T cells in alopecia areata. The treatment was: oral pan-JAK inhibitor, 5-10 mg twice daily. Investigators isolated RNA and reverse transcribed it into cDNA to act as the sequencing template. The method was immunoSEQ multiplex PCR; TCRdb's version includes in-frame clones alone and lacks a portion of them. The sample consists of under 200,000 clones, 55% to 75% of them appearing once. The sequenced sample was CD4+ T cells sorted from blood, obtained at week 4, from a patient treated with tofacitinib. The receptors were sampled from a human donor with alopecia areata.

The CDR3 loop is CATSRATGNADTQYF. The CDR3 DNA reads TGTGCCACCAGCCGCGCGACAGGGAATGCTGATACGCAGTATTTT. The chain couples TRBV15 to TRBJ2-3; 7 nucleotides agree with TRBD1. The CDR3 is made up of 15 amino acids. Losses at the gene ends were 5 bases for V and 6 bases for J; bases not matched to a gene: 11. CDR1 and CDR2 (germline): LNHNV, YYDKDF (reference sequence). Combining the CDR3 with reference TRBV15 and TRBJ2-3 gives the whole variable domain DAMVIQNPRYQVTQFGKPVTLSCSQTLNHNVMYWYQQKSSQAPKLLFHYYDKDFNNEADTPDNFQSRRPNTSFCFLDIRSPGLGDTAMYLCATSRATGNADTQYFGPGTRLTVL.

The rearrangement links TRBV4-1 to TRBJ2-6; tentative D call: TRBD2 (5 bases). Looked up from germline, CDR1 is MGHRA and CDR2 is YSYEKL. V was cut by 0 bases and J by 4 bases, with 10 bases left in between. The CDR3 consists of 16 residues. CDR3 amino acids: CASSQDGVSGANVLTF. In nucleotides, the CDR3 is TGCGCCAGCAGCCAAGACGGGGTGTCAGGGGCCAACGTCCTGACTTTC.

CDR3 in DNA: TGTGCCAGCAGCGCATCGACGGGGACTAGCGGGGCCCAGACCCAGTACTTC. It encodes CASSASTGTSGAQTQYF. This chain connects TRBV7-9 to TRBJ2-5; 13 bases fit TRBD2. CDR3 length: 17 residues. Germline CDR1 reads SEHNR; CDR2 reads FQNEAQ (reference sequence). The junction had 12 bases not matched to a gene; V was cut back by 5 bases and J by 6 bases.

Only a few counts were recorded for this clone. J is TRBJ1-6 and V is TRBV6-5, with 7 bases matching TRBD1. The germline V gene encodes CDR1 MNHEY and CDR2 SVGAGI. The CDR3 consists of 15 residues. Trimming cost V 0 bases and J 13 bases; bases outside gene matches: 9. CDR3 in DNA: TGTGCCAGCAGTTACTCCGGACAGGCTTTAGGTCCCCTCCACTTT. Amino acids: CASSYSGQALGPLHF.

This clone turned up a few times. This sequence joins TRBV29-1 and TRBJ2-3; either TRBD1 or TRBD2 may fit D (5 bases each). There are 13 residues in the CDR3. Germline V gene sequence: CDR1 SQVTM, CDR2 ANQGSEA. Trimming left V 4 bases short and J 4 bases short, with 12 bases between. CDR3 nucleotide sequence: TGCAGCGTTGGTCTTAGAGGGGCAGATACGCAGTATTTT. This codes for CSVGLRGADTQYF.

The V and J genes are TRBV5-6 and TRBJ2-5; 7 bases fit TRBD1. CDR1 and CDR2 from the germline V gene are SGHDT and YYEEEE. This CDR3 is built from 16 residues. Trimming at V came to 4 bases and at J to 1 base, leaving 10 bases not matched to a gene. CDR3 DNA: TGTGCCAGCAGCCTGGGTACCGGGACAGTCCAAGAGACCCAGTACTTC. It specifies CASSLGTGTVQETQYF. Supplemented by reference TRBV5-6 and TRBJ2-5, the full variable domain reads DAGVTQSPTHLIKTRGQQVTLRCSPKSGHDTVSWYQQALGQGPQFIFQYYEEEERQRGNFPDRFSGHQFPNYSSELNVNALLLGDSALYLCASSLGTGTVQETQYFGPGTRLLVL.

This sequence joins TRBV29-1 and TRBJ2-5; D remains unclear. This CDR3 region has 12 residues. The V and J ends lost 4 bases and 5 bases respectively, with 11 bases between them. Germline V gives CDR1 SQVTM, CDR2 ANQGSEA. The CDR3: CSVAQLKETQYF. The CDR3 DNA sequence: TGCAGCGTTGCTCAGTTAAAGGAGACCCAGTACTTC.

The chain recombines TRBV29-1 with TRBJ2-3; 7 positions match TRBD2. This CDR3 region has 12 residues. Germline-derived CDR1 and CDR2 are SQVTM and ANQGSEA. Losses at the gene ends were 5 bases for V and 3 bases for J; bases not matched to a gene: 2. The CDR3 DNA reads TGCAGCGTTCCCGGGAGGACAGATACGCAGTATTTT. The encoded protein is CSVPGRTDTQYF.

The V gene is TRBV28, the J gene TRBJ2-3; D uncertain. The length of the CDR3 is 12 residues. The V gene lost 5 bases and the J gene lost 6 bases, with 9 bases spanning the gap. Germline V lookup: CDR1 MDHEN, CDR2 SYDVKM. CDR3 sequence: CASSPPGDTQYF. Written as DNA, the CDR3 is TGTGCCAGCAGTCCCCCCGGGGATACGCAGTATTTT.

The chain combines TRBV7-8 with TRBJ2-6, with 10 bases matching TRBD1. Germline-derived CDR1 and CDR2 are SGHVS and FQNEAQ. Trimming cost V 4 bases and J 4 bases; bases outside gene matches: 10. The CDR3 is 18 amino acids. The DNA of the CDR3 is TGTGCCAGCAGCTCGGAGACAGGGGGCGTTTTCGGGGCCAACGTCCTGACTTTC. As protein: CASSSETGGVFGANVLTF. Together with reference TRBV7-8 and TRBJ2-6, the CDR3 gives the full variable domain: GAGVSQSPRYKVAKRGQDVALRCDPISGHVSLFWYQQALGQGPEFLTYFQNEAQLDKSGLPSDRFFAERPEGSVSTLKIQRTQQEDSAVYLCASSSETGGVFGANVLTFGAGSRLTVL.

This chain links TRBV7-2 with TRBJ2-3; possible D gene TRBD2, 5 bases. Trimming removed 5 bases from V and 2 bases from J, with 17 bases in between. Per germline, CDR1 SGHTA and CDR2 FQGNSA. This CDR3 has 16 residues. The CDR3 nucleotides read TGTGCCAGCAGCAAGACTACACTACTCTTCACAGATACGCAGTATTTT. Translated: CASSKTTLLFTDTQYF. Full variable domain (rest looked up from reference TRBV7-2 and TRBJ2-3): GAGVSQSPSNKVTEKGKDVELRCDPISGHTALYWYRQSLGQGLEFLIYFQGNSAPDKSGLPSDRFSAERTGGSVSTLTIQRTQQEDSAVYLCASSKTTLLFTDTQYFGPGTRLTVL.

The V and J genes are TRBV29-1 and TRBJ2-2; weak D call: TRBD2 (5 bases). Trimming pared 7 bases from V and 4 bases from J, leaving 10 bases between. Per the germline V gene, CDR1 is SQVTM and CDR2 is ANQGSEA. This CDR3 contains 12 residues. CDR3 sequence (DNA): TGCAGCGCGACGGCGGGCACCGGGGAGCTGTTTTTT. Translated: CSATAGTGELFF.

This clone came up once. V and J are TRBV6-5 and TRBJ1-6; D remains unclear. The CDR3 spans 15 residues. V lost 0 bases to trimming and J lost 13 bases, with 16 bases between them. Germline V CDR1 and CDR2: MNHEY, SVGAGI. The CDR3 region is CASSYSEENPSPLHF. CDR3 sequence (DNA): TGTGCCAGCAGTTACTCGGAAGAAAATCCGTCGCCCCTCCACTTT.

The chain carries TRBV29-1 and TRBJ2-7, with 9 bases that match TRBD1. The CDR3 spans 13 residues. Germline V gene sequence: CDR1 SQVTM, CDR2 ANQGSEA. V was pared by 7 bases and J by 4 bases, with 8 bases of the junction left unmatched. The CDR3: CSARDRVGYEQYF. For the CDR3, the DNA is TGCAGCGCCCGGGACAGGGTAGGGTACGAGCAGTACTTC.

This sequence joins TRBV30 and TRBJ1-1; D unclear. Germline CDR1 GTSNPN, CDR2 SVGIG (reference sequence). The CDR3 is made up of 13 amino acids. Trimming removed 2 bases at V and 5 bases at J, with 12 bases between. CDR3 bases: TGTGCCTGGAGTTCGGGCCTCAGGACTGAAGCTTTCTTT. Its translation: CAWSSGLRTEAFF.

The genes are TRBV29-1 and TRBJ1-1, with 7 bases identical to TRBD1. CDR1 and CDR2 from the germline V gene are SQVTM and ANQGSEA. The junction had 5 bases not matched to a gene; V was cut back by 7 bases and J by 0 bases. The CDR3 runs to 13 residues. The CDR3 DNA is TGCAGCGGGGAGGACAGGCTGAACACTGAAGCTTTCTTT. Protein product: CSGEDRLNTEAFF.

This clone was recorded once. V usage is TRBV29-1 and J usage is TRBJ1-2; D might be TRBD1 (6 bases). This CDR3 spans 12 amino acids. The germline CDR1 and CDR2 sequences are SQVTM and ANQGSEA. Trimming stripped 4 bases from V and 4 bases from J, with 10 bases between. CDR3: CSVAEGVYGYTF. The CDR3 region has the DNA TGCAGCGTTGCTGAGGGGGTCTATGGCTACACCTTC.

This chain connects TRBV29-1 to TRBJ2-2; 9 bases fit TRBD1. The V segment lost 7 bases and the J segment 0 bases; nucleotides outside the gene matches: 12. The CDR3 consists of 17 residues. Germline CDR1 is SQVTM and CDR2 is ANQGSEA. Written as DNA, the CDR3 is TGCAGCGCCACAGGGGGCAAGGGTTACTCGAACACCGGGGAGCTGTTTTTT. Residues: CSATGGKGYSNTGELFF.

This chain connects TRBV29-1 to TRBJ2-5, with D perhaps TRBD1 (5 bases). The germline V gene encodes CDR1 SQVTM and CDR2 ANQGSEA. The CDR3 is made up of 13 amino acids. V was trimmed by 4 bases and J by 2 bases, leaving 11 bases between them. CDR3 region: CSVAQTDQETQYF. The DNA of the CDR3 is TGCAGCGTTGCACAGACAGATCAAGAGACCCAGTACTTC.

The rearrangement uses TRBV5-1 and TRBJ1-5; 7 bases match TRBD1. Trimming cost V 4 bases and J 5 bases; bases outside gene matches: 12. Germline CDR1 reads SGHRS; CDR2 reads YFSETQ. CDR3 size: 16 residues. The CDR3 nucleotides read TGCGCCAGCAGCCGAGAGCCAGGGGGAGTCGATCAGCCCCAGCATTTT. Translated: CASSREPGGVDQPQHF.

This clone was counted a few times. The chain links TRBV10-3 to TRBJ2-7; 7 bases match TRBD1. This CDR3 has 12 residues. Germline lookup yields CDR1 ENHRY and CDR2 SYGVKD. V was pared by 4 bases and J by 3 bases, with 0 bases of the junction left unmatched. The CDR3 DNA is TGTGCCATCAGTGCAGGGGGCTACGAGCAGTACTTC. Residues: CAISAGGYEQYF.

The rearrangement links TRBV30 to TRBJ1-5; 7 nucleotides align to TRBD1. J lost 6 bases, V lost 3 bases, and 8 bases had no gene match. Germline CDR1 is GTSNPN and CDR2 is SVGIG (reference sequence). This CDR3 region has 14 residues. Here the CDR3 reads CAWSLTGVGQPQHF. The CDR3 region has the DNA TGTGCCTGGAGCCTTACAGGGGTGGGTCAGCCCCAGCATTTT.

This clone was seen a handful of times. For the CDR3, the DNA is TGTGCCAGCAGCTTAACCTGGGGGGGAGATACGCAGTATTTT. Translation: CASSLTWGGDTQYF. The chain recombines TRBV7-9 with TRBJ2-3; TRBD2 agrees at 7 bases. V shed 2 bases and J 5 bases; nucleotides not matched to a gene: 4. The V gene's germline CDR1 is SEHNR and CDR2 FQNEAQ (reference sequence). The CDR3 loop spans 14 amino acids.

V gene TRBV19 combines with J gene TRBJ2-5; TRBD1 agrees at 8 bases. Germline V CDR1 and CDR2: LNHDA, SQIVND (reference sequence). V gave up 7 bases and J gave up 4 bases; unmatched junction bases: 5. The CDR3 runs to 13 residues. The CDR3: CASTQGAGETQYF. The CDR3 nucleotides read TGTGCCAGTACCCAGGGGGCTGGAGAGACCCAGTACTTC.

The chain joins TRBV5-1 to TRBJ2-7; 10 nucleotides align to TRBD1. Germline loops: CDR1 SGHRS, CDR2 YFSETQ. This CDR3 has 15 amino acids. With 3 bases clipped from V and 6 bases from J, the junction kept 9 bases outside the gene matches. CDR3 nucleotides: TGCGCCAGCAGCTCGACCGGGACAGGGGAGGGCGAGCAGTACTTC. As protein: CASSSTGTGEGEQYF.